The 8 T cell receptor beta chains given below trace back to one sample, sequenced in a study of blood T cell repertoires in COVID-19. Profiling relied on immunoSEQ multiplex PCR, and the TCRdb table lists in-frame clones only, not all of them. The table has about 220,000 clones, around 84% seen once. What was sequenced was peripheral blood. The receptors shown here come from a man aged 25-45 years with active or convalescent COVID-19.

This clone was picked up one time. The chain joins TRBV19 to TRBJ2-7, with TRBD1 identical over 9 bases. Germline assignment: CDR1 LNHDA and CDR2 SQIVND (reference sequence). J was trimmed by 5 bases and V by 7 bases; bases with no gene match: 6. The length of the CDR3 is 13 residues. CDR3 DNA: TGTGCCAGTATGAACAGGGGGCGGGACGAGCAGTACTTC. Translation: CASMNRGRDEQYF.

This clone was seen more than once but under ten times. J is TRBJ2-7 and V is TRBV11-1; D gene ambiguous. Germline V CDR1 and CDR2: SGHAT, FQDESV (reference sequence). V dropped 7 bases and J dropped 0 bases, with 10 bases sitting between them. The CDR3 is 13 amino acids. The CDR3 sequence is CASTTMSSYEQYF. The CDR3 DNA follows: TGTGCCAGCACCACTATGTCCTCCTACGAGCAGTACTTC. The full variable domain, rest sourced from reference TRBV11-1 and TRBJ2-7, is EAEVAQSPRYKITEKSQAVAFWCDPISGHATLYWYRQILGQGPELLVQFQDESVVDDSQLPKDRFSAERLKGVDSTLKIQPAELGDSAMYLCASTTMSSYEQYFGPGTRLTVT.

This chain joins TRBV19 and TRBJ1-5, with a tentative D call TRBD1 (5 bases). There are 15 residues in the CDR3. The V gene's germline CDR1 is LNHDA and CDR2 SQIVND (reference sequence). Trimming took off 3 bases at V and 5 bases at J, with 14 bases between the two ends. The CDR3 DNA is TGTGCCAGTAGTATTGGGCAGGGAGGTTATCAGCCCCAGCATTTT. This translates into CASSIGQGGYQPQHF.

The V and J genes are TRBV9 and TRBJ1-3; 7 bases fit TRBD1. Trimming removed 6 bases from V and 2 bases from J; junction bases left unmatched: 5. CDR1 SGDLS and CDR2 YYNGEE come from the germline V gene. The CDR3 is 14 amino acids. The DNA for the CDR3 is TGTGCCAGCACGAAGGGGGCAACTGGAAACACCATATATTTT. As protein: CASTKGATGNTIYF.

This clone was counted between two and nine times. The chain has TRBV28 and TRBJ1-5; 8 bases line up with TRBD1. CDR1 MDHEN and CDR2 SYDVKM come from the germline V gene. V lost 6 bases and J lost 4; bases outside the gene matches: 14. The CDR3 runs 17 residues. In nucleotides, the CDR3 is TGTGCCAGCAGGGACTACAGGGGGGGAAATGGGAATCAGCCCCAGCATTTT. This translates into CASRDYRGGNGNQPQHF.

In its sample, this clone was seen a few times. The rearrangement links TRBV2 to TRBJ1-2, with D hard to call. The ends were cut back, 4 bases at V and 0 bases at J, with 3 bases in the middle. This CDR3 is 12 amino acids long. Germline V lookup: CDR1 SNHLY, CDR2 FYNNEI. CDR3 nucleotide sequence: TGTGCCAGCAGTGCAGCTAACTATGGCTACACCTTC. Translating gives CASSAANYGYTF.

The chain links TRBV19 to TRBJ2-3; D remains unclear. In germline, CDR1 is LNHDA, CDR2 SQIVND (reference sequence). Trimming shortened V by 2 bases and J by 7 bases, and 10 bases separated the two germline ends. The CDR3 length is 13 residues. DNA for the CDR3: TGTGCCAGTAGTATATCCGGGTCCTATACGCAGTATTTT. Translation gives CASSISGSYTQYF.

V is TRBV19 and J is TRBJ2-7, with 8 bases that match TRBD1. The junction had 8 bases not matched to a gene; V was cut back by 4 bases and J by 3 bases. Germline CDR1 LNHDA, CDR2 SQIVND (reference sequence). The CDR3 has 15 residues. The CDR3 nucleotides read TGTGCCAGTAGTAGAGACAGGGGACCAATCTACGAGCAGTACTTC. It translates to CASSRDRGPIYEQYF.